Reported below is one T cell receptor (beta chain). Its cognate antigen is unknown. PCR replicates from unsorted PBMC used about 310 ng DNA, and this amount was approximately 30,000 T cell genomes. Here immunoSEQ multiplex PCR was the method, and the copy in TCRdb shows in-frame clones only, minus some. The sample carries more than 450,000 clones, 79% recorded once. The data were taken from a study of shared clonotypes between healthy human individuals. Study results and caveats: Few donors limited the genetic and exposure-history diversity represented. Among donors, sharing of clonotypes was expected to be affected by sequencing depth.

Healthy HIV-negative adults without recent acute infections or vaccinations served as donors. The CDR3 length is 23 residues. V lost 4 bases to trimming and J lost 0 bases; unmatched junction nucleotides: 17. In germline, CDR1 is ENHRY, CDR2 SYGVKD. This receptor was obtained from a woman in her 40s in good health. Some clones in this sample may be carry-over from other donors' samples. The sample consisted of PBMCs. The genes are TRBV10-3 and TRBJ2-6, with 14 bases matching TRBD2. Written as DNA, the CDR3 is TGTGCCATCAGTGTCGGGGGGCAAGGGACTAGCGGGAGCGTCGGCTCTGGGGCCAACGTCCTGACTTTC. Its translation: CAISVGGQGTSGSVGSGANVLTF.